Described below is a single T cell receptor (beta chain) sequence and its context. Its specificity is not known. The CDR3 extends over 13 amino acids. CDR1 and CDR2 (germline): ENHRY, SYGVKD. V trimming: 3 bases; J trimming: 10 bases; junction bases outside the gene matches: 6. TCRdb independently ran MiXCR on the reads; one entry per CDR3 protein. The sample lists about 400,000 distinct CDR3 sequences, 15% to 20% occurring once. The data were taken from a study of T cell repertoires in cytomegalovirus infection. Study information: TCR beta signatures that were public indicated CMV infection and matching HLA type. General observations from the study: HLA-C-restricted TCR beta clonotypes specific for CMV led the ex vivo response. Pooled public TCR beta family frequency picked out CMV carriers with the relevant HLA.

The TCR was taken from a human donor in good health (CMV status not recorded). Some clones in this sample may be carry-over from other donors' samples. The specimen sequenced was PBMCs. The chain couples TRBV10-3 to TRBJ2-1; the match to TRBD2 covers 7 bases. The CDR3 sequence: CAISDGRGDEQFF. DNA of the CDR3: TGTGCCATCAGTGATGGTCGGGGGGACGAGCAGTTCTTC.